This T cell receptor beta chain was captured by sequencing in a study of blood T cell repertoires in COVID-19. At the level of the study: The study drew acute and convalescent COVID-19 samples from the United States, Italy and Spain.

The CDR3 is made up of 17 amino acids. Germline V lookup: CDR1 SGDLS, CDR2 YYNGEE. V dropped 0 bases and J dropped 2; count of bases not matched to a gene: 4. The repertoire was sequenced with immunoSEQ multiplex PCR; TCRdb's copy has only in-frame clones and lacks some. In the table there are some 250,000 clones, about 86% of which are singletons. Sequences were obtained from peripheral blood. The source of this sequence is a woman in her thirties who had recovered from COVID-19. The chain recombines TRBV9 with TRBJ2-3; 12 nucleotides align to TRBD2. DNA for the CDR3: TGTGCCAGCAGCGTAGGGACTAGCGGGGCCAACACAGATACGCAGTATTTT. This encodes CASSVGTSGANTDTQYF.